This T cell receptor beta chain was identified during a study of a mutant IDH1 vaccine in newly diagnosed glioma. Time point indicated: week 11, during vaccination. Each vaccine dose was 300 ug of mutant IDH1 20-mer peptide, with topical imiquimod. V lost 3 bases and J 6 bases, leaving 14 bases between the germline ends. Germline CDR1 GTSNPN, CDR2 SVGIG (reference sequence). This CDR3 has 13 residues. Regarding this clone: Its matching antigen is unknown.

Profiled with immunoSEQ multiplex PCR; TCRdb holds only in-frame clones, not every one. The repertoire holds some 130,000 clones, with around 80% as singletons. The gene calls are TRBV30 and TRBJ1-2, with D maybe TRBD1 (5 bases). The clonotype was recovered from a man aged 40-55 years with glioma. Source: PBMCs, taken from a glioma patient whose treatment included an IDH1 peptide vaccine. The DNA of the CDR3 is TGTGCCTGGAGCCAAGCCCAGGGTGATGGCTACACCTTC. This encodes CAWSQAQGDGYTF.